This T cell receptor beta chain was found in a study of cytomegalovirus exposure and HLA in healthy donors. The study, taken as a whole, reports: Information on immune exposure was restricted to one variable (CMV serostatus). Versus the roughly 700-donor mean, an Asian-associated ancestry cluster reportedly showed fewer N-insertions in a later analysis.

13 Jbeta primers and 60 Vbeta primers were used for the PCR. Generated by immunoSEQ multiplex PCR, the TCRdb table keeps only in-frame clones and is missing some. The sample lists about 110,000 clones; 82% were seen once. V was pared by 0 bases and J by 14 bases, with 6 bases between. The CDR3 runs to 11 residues. Germline values: CDR1 SGHNT, CDR2 YYREEE (reference sequence). This clone was found a few times. Its antigen remains unknown. Source material: PBMCs. This sequence was found in a man aged 45-65 years in good health and CMV-seronegative. The chain is built from TRBV5-4 and TRBJ1-6; no clear D. The CDR3 DNA follows: TGTGCCAGCAGCTTGGACGGGACCCTCCACTTT. Protein sequence: CASSLDGTLHF.